What follows are 18 T cell receptor beta chains derived from one specimen sequenced in a study of T cells after posttransplantation cyclophosphamide. Treatment was busulfan-fludarabine conditioning, a marrow graft, and cyclophosphamide on days +3 and +4. TCRdb's copy holds only in-frame clones and misses some; the assay was immunoSEQ multiplex PCR. The table includes 8,000 to 9,500 clones, around 90% detected once. The sample was CD4+ T cells sorted from blood, taken around 1,500 days after allogeneic stem cell transplant with posttransplant cyclophosphamide. These receptors all stem from a female patient aged 50-59 years who received an allogeneic stem cell transplant from a related donor, was CMV-positive, and had no GVHD. Some T cells may be transferred from the graft donor.

This chain connects TRBV7-3 to TRBJ2-6; D is unclear. Germline CDR1 SGHTA, CDR2 FQGTGA. V was trimmed by 7 bases and J by 2 bases, leaving 6 bases between them. The CDR3 has 13 residues. In DNA form, the CDR3 reads TGTGCCAGCACGGTGGCTGGGGCCAACGTCCTGACTTTC. Protein product: CASTVAGANVLTF.

The J gene is TRBJ2-7, the V gene TRBV6-5, with 9 bases lining up with TRBD2. The CDR3 has 15 amino acids. Germline V gene lookup returns CDR1 MNHEY and CDR2 SVGAGI. The J segment lost 1 base and the V segment lost 6 bases, leaving 7 bases of the junction unmatched. The CDR3 sequence is CASRASGTLSYEQYF. The CDR3 nucleotides read TGTGCCAGCAGGGCTAGCGGGACTCTATCCTACGAGCAGTACTTC.

This clone was found once. The gene calls are TRBV7-3 and TRBJ1-5, with D possibly matching TRBD1 (5 bases). The CDR3 spans 14 residues. Germline CDR1 SGHTA, CDR2 FQGTGA. V lost 2 bases, J lost 5 bases, and 10 bases lay in between. The CDR3 region is CASSLGGGDQPQHF. The CDR3 coding sequence is TGTGCCAGCAGCTTAGGGGGGGGAGATCAGCCCCAGCATTTT.

The chain combines TRBV5-1 with TRBJ1-4; the D is unclear. Germline CDR1 and CDR2: SGHRS and YFSETQ. The CDR3 covers 14 residues. The V gene lost 6 bases and the J gene lost 3 bases, with 12 bases spanning the gap. The CDR3 bases are TGCGCCAGCATGCTCGACACCGCTAATGAAAAACTGTTTTTT. Amino acids: CASMLDTANEKLFF.

The chain joins TRBV5-4 to TRBJ2-1; D might be TRBD1 (7 bases). From germline, CDR1 is SGHNT and CDR2 YYREEE (reference sequence). Trimming removed 0 bases at V and 3 bases at J, with 16 bases between. The CDR3 is 17 amino acids. The CDR3 here is CASSLDGGTDLYNEQFF. The CDR3 nucleotides read TGTGCCAGCAGCTTGGACGGAGGGACAGATCTCTACAATGAGCAGTTCTTC.

The CDR3 region is CASSLRGRNTGELFF. CDR3 bases: TGTGCCAGCAGCTTAAGGGGCAGGAACACCGGGGAGCTGTTTTTT. The chain is built from TRBV7-9 and TRBJ2-2; a possible D gene is TRBD1 (5 bases). The CDR3 length is 15 residues. CDR1 and CDR2 (germline): SEHNR, FQNEAQ (reference sequence). The V end lost 2 bases, the J end lost 1 base, and 8 bases lay between the germline ends. Looking up the rest from reference TRBV7-9 and TRBJ2-2 gives the full variable domain: DTGVSQNPRHKITKRGQNVTFRCDPISEHNRLYWYRQTLGQGPEFLTYFQNEAQLEKSRLLSDRFSAERPKGSFSTLEIQRTEQGDSAMYLCASSLRGRNTGELFFGEGSRLTVL.

The gene calls are TRBV27 and TRBJ1-2, with TRBD1 matching 8 bases. V trimming: 5 bases; J trimming: 5 bases; junction bases outside the gene matches: 13. CDR1 MNHEY and CDR2 SMNVEV come from the germline V gene (reference sequence). CDR3 length equals 16 residues. The CDR3 nucleotides are TGTGCCAGCAGTGACGGGACAGGCGTACTGGGGTATGGCTACACCTTC. The encoded protein is CASSDGTGVLGYGYTF.

This chain connects TRBV5-1 to TRBJ2-7, with a weak D call TRBD1 (8 bases). V lost 3 bases to trimming and J lost 5 bases, with 18 bases between them. The germline CDR1 and CDR2 sequences are SGHRS and YFSETQ. There are 15 residues in the CDR3. The CDR3 here is CASSSNRQGTNEQYF. CDR3 in DNA: TGCGCCAGCAGCTCGAACAGACAGGGGACTAACGAGCAGTACTTC.

This CDR3 reads CASSVLAGKREQFF. The CDR3 DNA reads TGTGCCAGCAGCGTTCTAGCGGGGAAGAGGGAGCAGTTCTTC. This chain connects TRBV7-9 to TRBJ2-1; 9 bases align to TRBD2. The V gene end was trimmed by 5 bases and the J gene end by 10 bases; junction bases not matched to a gene: 9. This CDR3 region has 14 residues. Germline CDR1 and CDR2: SEHNR and FQNEAQ (reference sequence).

V and J are TRBV2 and TRBJ2-3; TRBD2 aligns across 12 bases. V shed 7 bases, J shed 0 bases, and the junction held 11 bases outside the gene matches. Germline-derived CDR1 and CDR2 are SNHLY and FYNNEI. The CDR3 sequence is 18 residues long. The CDR3 loop reads CASTGTSGYTRSTDTQYF. CDR3 nucleotides: TGTGCCAGCACCGGGACTAGCGGGTATACGCGGAGCACAGATACGCAGTATTTT. The whole variable domain, filled in from reference TRBV2 and TRBJ2-3, reads EPEVTQTPSHQVTQMGQEVILRCVPISNHLYFYWYRQILGQKVEFLVSFYNNEISEKSEIFDDQFSVERPDGSNFTLKIRSTKLEDSAMYFCASTGTSGYTRSTDTQYFGPGTRLTVL.

The chain joins TRBV2 to TRBJ1-5; no clear D. CDR1 is SNHLY and CDR2 is FYNNEI in the germline V gene. This CDR3 has 12 residues. V lost 6 bases, J lost 0 bases, and 3 bases lay in between. This CDR3 reads CASRYSNQPQHF. The CDR3 DNA reads TGTGCCAGCAGGTATAGCAATCAGCCCCAGCATTTT.

The V gene is TRBV5-1, the J gene TRBJ2-5; no clear D gene. This CDR3 has 14 residues. Trimming pared 4 bases from V and 0 bases from J, leaving 10 bases between. CDR1 SGHRS and CDR2 YFSETQ come from the germline V gene. The CDR3 DNA is TGCGCCAGCAGCCCGAGCCTAGACCAAGAGACCCAGTACTTC. Translating gives CASSPSLDQETQYF. The complete variable domain, with remaining parts taken from reference TRBV5-1 and TRBJ2-5, reads KAGVTQTPRYLIKTRGQQVTLSCSPISGHRSVSWYQQTPGQGLQFLFEYFSETQRNKGNFPGRFSGRQFSNSRSEMNVSTLELGDSALYLCASSPSLDQETQYFGPGTRLLVL.

The chain combines TRBV7-9 with TRBJ2-7, with 10 bases lining up with TRBD2. Trimming took 2 bases from V and 3 from J; bases not matched to a gene: 1. This CDR3 has 14 amino acids. Germline assignment: CDR1 SEHNR and CDR2 FQNEAQ (reference sequence). The CDR3 protein is CASSLSGRDYEQYF. The CDR3 nucleotides are TGTGCCAGCAGCTTAAGCGGGAGGGACTACGAGCAGTACTTC.

This chain links TRBV5-5 with TRBJ1-1; D might be TRBD1 (6 bases). With 4 bases removed from V and 3 bases from J, the gap between germline ends came to 19 bases. Germline V gene lookup returns CDR1 SGHKS and CDR2 YYEKEE (reference sequence). The CDR3 is made up of 16 amino acids. CDR3 loop: CASSVLRGAPHTEAFF. CDR3 nucleotides: TGTGCCAGCAGCGTCCTCAGGGGAGCCCCTCACACTGAAGCTTTCTTT.

The chain is built from TRBV6-1 and TRBJ2-5; TRBD2 matches 8 bases. The CDR3 runs to 15 residues. The J segment lost 5 bases and the V segment lost 7 bases, leaving 12 bases of the junction unmatched. Germline V gene lookup returns CDR1 MNHNS and CDR2 SASEGT. CDR3 nucleotide sequence: TGTGCCAGCAACACTCCGGGACTAGGTTCGGAGACCCAGTACTTC. It codes for CASNTPGLGSETQYF.

The CDR3 protein is CATQWGPGQPQHF. CDR3 bases: TGTGCCACCCAATGGGGGCCGGGACAGCCCCAGCATTTT. This chain links TRBV15 with TRBJ1-5; TRBD1 is a possible D gene (6 bases). This CDR3 is 13 amino acids long. Germline values: CDR1 LNHNV, CDR2 YYDKDF (reference sequence). Trimming took 8 bases from V and 7 from J, leaving 15 bases between them.

The CDR3 nucleotides read TGTGCCAGTAGTCCGTCCATAGACGGACACTACACCGGGGAGCTGTTTTTT. Translated: CASSPSIDGHYTGELFF. The chain has TRBV19 and TRBJ2-2, with a tentative D call TRBD1 (5 bases). The CDR3 loop spans 17 amino acids. CDR1 is LNHDA, CDR2 SQIVND, per germline (reference sequence). V lost 5 bases, J lost 3 bases, and 19 bases lay in between.

The V and J genes are TRBV18 and TRBJ2-2; D is perhaps TRBD1 (5 bases). V lost 6 bases and J 6 bases, leaving 8 bases between the germline ends. Germline loops: CDR1 KGHSH, CDR2 LQKENI. CDR3 size: 12 residues. This CDR3 is CASSSRAGELFF. In nucleotides, the CDR3 is TGTGCCAGCTCGAGCAGGGCCGGGGAGCTGTTTTTT.